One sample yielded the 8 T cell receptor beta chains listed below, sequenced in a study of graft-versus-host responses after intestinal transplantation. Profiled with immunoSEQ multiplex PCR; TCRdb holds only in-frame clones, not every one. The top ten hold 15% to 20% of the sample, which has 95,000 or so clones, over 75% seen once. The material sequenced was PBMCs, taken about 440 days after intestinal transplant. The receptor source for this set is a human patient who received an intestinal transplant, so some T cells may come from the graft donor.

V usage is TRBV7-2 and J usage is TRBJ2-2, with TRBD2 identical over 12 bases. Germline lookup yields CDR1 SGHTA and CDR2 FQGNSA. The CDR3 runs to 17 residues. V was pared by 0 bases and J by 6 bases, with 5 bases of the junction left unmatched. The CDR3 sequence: CASSLARASGGAGELFF. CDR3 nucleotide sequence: TGTGCCAGCAGCTTAGCGCGTGCTAGCGGGGGGGCCGGGGAGCTGTTTTTT.

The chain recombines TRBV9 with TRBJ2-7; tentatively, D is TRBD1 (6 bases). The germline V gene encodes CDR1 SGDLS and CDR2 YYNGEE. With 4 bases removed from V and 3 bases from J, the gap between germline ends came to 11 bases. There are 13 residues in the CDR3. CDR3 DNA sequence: TGTGCCAGCAGCAGGGGGTTTGGCTACGAGCAGTACTTC. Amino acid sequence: CASSRGFGYEQYF. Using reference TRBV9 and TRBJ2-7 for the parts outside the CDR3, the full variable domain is DSGVTQTPKHLITATGQRVTLRCSPRSGDLSVYWYQQSLDQGLQFLIQYYNGEERAKGNILERFSAQQFPDLHSELNLSSLELGDSALYFCASSRGFGYEQYFGPGTRLTVT.

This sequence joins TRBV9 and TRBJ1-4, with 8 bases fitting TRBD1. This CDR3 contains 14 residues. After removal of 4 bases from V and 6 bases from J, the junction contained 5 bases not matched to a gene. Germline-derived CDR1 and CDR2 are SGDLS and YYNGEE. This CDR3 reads CASSQGQGDEKLFF. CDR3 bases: TGTGCCAGCAGCCAAGGACAGGGAGATGAAAAACTGTTTTTT.

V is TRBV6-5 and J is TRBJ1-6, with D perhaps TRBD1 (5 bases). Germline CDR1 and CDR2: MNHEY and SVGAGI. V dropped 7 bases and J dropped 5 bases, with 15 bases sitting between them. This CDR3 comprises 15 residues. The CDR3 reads CASTMTAPNNSPLHF. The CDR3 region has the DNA TGTGCCAGCACCATGACAGCTCCCAATAATTCACCCCTCCACTTT.

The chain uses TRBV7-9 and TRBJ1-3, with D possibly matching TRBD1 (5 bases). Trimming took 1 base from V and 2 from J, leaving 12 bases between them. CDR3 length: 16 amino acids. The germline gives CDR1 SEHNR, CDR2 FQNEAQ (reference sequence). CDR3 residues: CASSLVGRETGNTIYF. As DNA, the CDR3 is TGTGCCAGCAGCTTAGTAGGCAGGGAGACTGGAAACACCATATATTTT.

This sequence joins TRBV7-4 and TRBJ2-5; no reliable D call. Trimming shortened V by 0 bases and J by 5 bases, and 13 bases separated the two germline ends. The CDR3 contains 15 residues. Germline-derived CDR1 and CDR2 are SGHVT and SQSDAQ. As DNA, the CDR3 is TGTGCCAGCAGCTTAGCTAGCCAGGTTAGCGAGACCCAGTACTTC. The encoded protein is CASSLASQVSETQYF.

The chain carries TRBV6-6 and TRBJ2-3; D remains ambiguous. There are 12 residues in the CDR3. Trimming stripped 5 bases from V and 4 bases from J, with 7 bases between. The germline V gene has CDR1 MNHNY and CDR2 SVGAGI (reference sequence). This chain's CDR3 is CASSPAPDTQYF. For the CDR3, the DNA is TGTGCCAGCAGTCCGGCCCCAGATACGCAGTATTTT.

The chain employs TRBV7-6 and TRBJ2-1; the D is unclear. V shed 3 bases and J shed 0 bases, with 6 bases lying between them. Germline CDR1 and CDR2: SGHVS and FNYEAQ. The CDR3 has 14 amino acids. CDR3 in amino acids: CASSFDFSYNEQFF. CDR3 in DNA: TGTGCCAGCAGCTTTGACTTCTCCTACAATGAGCAGTTCTTC.